The T cell receptor beta chain under discussion was sequenced for a study of spatial heterogeneity in lung cancer. Via MiXCR, TCRdb re-called the 5' RACE reads, giving one row per CDR3 protein. The table has about 92,000 distinct CDR3 sequences, about an eighth seen once. The CDR3 sequence is 14 residues long. V lost 1 base to trimming and J lost 6 bases, with 12 bases between them. This clonotype was recorded at least ten times. Described time point: sample taken at primary tumor resection. The chain couples TRBV12-3 or TRBV12-4 to TRBJ1-2, with D unresolved. The clonotype comes from a male donor with early-stage non-small cell lung cancer. The sample was PBMCs, taken at surgery. DNA for the CDR3: TGTGCCAGCAGTTTAGGACACGTGGAGAATGGCTACACCTTC. This gives the protein CASSLGHVENGYTF.